One sample yielded the 8 T cell receptor beta chains listed below, sequenced in a study of Graves' ophthalmopathy and Graves' hyperthyroidism. TCR beta CDR3 amplification used RNA transcripts. Second-round multiplex PCR came after a first-round RT-PCR that employed HTBI primers. TCRdb reprocessed the multiplex PCR reads with MiXCR, giving one entry per CDR3 protein. The sample records hundreds of thousands of distinct CDR3 sequences, around 15% being singletons. Sequencing was performed on blood. Receptors originate from a woman in her twenties or thirties with Graves' ophthalmopathy.

This rearrangement joins TRBV3-1 to TRBJ2-2; TRBD2 matches 7 bases. Unmatched junction bases numbered 5, after V lost 1 base and J lost 0 bases. CDR3 length: 17 amino acids. Germline V CDR1 and CDR2: LGHDT, YNNKEL (reference sequence). CDR3 nucleotide sequence: TGTGCCAGCAGCCAAGTGGTCCTAGCGGCGAACACCGGGGAGCTGTTTTTT. This translates into CASSQVVLAANTGELFF.

The chain links TRBV19 to TRBJ1-1, with D possibly matching TRBD1 (6 bases). The CDR3 extends over 17 amino acids. Germline values: CDR1 LNHDA, CDR2 SQIVND (reference sequence). The germline V and J ends were trimmed by 3 bases and 0 bases, with 17 bases remaining between them. CDR3 residues: CASSMGRGPTMNTEAFF. Written as DNA, the CDR3 is TGTGCCAGTAGTATGGGCAGGGGCCCAACCATGAACACTGAAGCTTTCTTT.

This clonotype was counted at least ten times. The rearrangement joins TRBV6-5 to TRBJ1-1; D is undetermined. CDR1 MNHEY and CDR2 SVGAGI come from the germline V gene. V was shortened by 2 bases and J by 2 bases, with 18 bases between the two germline ends. This CDR3 is 17 amino acids long. CDR3 region: CASSYGVGRRVNTEAFF. CDR3 in DNA: TGTGCCAGCAGTTACGGGGTTGGTCGCAGAGTCAACACTGAAGCTTTCTTT.

In regard to this clonotype: In this CDR3 the conserved last residue, phenylalanine or tryptophan, is missing, so a read error is likely. No DNA is shown, since the ends of the CDR3 on it are uncertain; the CDR3 is the one TCRdb lists. The chain has TRBV12-3 or TRBV12-4 and TRBJ1-5; TRBD1, the table's D call, was not compared with the DNA. The CDR3 spans 15 residues, counting both ends. CDR3 loop: CASSLLQGVGQPQQL.

This clonotype has a count of ten or more. CDR3 region: CASSAAAYEQYF. The CDR3 bases are TGTGCCAGCAGTGCAGCGGCCTACGAGCAGTACTTC. The V call is TRBV2, the J call TRBJ2-7; a possible D gene is TRBD2 (5 bases). The CDR3 consists of 12 residues. Per the germline V gene, CDR1 is SNHLY and CDR2 is FYNNEI. The germline V and J ends were trimmed by 4 bases and 2 bases, with 6 bases remaining between them. Drawing the rest from reference TRBV2 and TRBJ2-7, the complete variable domain is EPEVTQTPSHQVTQMGQEVILRCVPISNHLYFYWYRQILGQKVEFLVSFYNNEISEKSEIFDDQFSVERPDGSNFTLKIRSTKLEDSAMYFCASSAAAYEQYFGPGTRLTVT.

The rearrangement joins TRBV6-5 to TRBJ1-2; TRBD1 might be the D (5 bases). Germline CDR1 reads MNHEY; CDR2 reads SVGAGI. V shed 0 bases and J shed 6 bases, with 14 bases lying between them. The CDR3 spans 15 residues. This CDR3 is CASSYSAVGGDGYTF. The CDR3 DNA reads as TGTGCCAGCAGTTACTCAGCGGTCGGGGGGGATGGCTACACCTTC.

About this clonotype itself: A single base separates this from a much larger clone, so it may be a read error. Because it lacks the conserved phenylalanine or tryptophan at the end, this CDR3 is likely a read error. This chain uses TRBV30 with TRBJ2-7; the D call may be TRBD1 or TRBD2 (5 bases each). V lost 3 bases and J lost 2, with 14 bases in between. Germline V gives CDR1 GTSNPN, CDR2 SVGIG (reference sequence). This CDR3 region has 14 residues. The DNA for the CDR3 is TGTGCCTGGAGCCCTCTTTCGGGGCCCTACGAGCAGTACCTC. Amino acids: CAWSPLSGPYEQYL.

Turning to this clonotype: With a much larger clone just one base away, this may be a read error. CDR3 residues: CASSPRLAPAETLYF. CDR3 coding DNA: TGTGCCAGCAGTCCACGACTAGCCCCGGCAGAGACCCTGTACTTC. The rearrangement uses TRBV27 and TRBJ2-5, with 7 bases aligning to TRBD2. Germline V lookup: CDR1 MNHEY, CDR2 SMNVEV (reference sequence). This CDR3 is built from 15 residues.